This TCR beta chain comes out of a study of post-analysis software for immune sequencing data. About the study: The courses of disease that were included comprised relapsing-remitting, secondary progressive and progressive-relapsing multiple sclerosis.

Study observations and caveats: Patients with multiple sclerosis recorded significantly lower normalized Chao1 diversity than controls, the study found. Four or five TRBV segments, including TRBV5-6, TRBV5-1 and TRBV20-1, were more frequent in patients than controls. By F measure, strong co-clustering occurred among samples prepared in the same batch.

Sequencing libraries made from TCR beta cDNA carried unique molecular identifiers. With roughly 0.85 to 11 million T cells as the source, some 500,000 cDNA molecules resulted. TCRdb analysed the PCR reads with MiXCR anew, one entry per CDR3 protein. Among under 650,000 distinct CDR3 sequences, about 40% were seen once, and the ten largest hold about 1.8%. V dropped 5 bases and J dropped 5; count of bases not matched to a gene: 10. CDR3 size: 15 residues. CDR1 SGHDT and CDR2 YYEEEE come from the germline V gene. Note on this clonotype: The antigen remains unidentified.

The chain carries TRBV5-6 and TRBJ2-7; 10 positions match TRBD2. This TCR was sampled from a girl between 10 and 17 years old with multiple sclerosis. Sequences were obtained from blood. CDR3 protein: CASSFRGSGRNEQYF. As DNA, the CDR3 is TGTGCCAGCAGTTTCAGGGGTAGCGGGAGGAACGAGCAGTACTTC. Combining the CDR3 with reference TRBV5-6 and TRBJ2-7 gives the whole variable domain DAGVTQSPTHLIKTRGQQVTLRCSPKSGHDTVSWYQQALGQGPQFIFQYYEEEERQRGNFPDRFSGHQFPNYSSELNVNALLLGDSALYLCASSFRGSGRNEQYFGPGTRLTVT.